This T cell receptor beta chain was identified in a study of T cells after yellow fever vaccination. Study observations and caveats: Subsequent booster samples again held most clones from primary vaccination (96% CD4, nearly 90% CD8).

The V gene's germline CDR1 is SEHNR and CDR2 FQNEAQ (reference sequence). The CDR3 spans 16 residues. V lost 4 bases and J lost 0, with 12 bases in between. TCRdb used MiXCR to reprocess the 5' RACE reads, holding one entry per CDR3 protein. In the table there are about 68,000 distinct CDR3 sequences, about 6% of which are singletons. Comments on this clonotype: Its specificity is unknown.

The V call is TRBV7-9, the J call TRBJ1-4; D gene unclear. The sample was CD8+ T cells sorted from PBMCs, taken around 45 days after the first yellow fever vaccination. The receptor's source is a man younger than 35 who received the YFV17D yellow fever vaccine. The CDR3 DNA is TGTGCCAGCAGCTCAAGGAGTCCCTCAACTAATGAAAAACTGTTTTTT. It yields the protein CASSSRSPSTNEKLFF.